This T cell receptor (beta chain) was documented in a study of low-dose radiotherapy and immunotherapy resistance in tumors. Overall study context: Per fraction, Cohort 2 was given 1 Gy every two weeks, accumulating a total of 13 Gy over 26 weeks.

The time point denotes: after trial treatment. Treatment: LDRT plus nivolumab, ipilimumab, low-dose cyclophosphamide and aspirin (RACIN trial). The study gave donors nivolumab, ipilimumab, aspirin, low-dose cyclophosphamide and low-dose radiotherapy. Alpha- and beta-chain coverage of first-strand cDNA came from TRAV- and TRBV-specific primers. Using a constant-region primer together with a V-primer adapter, TCRs were subjected to around 20 PCR cycles of amplification. In vitro transcription amplified the mRNA that had been isolated. TCRdb itself ran the reads through MiXCR, one entry per CDR3 protein. The profile shows roughly 56,000 distinct CDR3 sequences, approximately 22% of them singletons. Many counts were recorded for this clonotype. V was trimmed by 4 bases and J by 2 bases, leaving 14 bases between them. The germline gives CDR1 SQVTM, CDR2 ANQGSEA. This CDR3 is 15 amino acids long.

The sequences come from PBMCs, collected after low-dose radiotherapy plus immunotherapy. The source of this sequence is a male donor with prostate cancer. The chain joins TRBV29-1 to TRBJ2-2; D remains ambiguous. This CDR3 is CSVVGGALNTGELFF. In DNA form, the CDR3 reads TGCAGCGTTGTGGGCGGTGCCCTTAACACCGGGGAGCTGTTTTTT.